The source of this TCR beta chain is a study of Ad26.COV2.S vaccination and SARS-CoV-2 variants. In regard to this clone: Its antigen is undetermined.

V shed 5 bases and J 5 bases; nucleotides not matched to a gene: 4. This CDR3 has 13 residues. Germline CDR1 reads PRHDT; CDR2 reads FYEKMQ (reference sequence). Using immunoSEQ multiplex PCR, the repertoire was profiled, and TCRdb retains in-frame clones only, with some absent. The sample yields about 430,000 clones, 75% to 95% seen once. Treatment here: some 19 received Ad26.COV2.S at low or high dose, single or two shots; about 5 received placebo; per-sample allocation not given. It was on day 63 after the first vaccine or placebo injection that samples were taken. Study-wide points: Vaccine and placebo recipients had similar non-spike TCR breadth.

This receptor was identified in a person between 18 and 65 years old who received the Ad26.COV2.S COVID-19 vaccine or a placebo. The chain couples TRBV13 to TRBJ1-1; 8 positions match TRBD1. The specimen comprised peripheral blood, sampled in a trial of Ad26.COV2.S vaccine versus placebo. The CDR3 DNA reads TGTGCCAGCAGCATAAACAGGGGGACTGAAGCTTTCTTT. This codes for CASSINRGTEAFF.